This TCR beta chain appears in the sequencing data of a study of T cells after yellow fever vaccination. Study-level results: The booster saw the reappearance of most primary-vaccination clones (roughly 97% CD4, about 90% CD8).

The germline V and J ends were trimmed by 0 bases and 0 bases, with 10 bases remaining between them. Germline V CDR1 and CDR2: SGHRS, YFSETQ. The CDR3 is 16 residues long. This clonotype occurred a few times. No antigen is known for it. MiXCR, run by TCRdb on the 5' RACE reads, gives a single entry per CDR3 protein. This table holds under 600,000 distinct CDR3 sequences, roughly 22% found once. The sample consisted of PBMCs, taken roughly 20 days after the first yellow fever vaccination. V is TRBV5-1 and J is TRBJ1-3; the D is unclear. The clonotype originates from a young man who received the YFV17D yellow fever vaccine. CDR3 sequence: CASSLAGSSSGNTIYF. DNA of the CDR3: TGCGCCAGCAGCTTGGCAGGATCGAGCTCTGGAAACACCATATATTTT.